This T cell receptor (beta chain) derives from a study of blood T cell repertoires in COVID-19. Germline V lookup: CDR1 LNHDA, CDR2 SQIVND (reference sequence). V was clipped by 0 bases and J by 6 bases; unmatched bases: 15. The CDR3 loop spans 18 amino acids. Per the original methods: Reference gene primers were amplified, and this amplification served to estimate nucleated cell counts. The protocol was immunoSEQ multiplex PCR, while the TCRdb copy is restricted to in-frame clones and leaves out a portion. V and J calls and clone size are those listed in that table; D and trimming were worked out from the DNA. The repertoire consists of about 270,000 clones, with around 92% occurring once and the leading ten covering 1.5% to 2%. Clinical histories supplied by participants themselves formed the basis of cohort assignment.

This clonotype was sampled from a woman aged 60-70 years who had recovered from COVID-19. The rearrangement joins TRBV19 to TRBJ2-7, with 9 bases aligning to TRBD1. Sequencing was done on a sample of PBMCs or T cells enriched from blood (not recorded which). The CDR3 DNA is TGTGCCAGTAGTATAGACCCCCCTCTTACAGGGGGCAATTCCGAGCAGTACTTC. It is translated as CASSIDPPLTGGNSEQYF.